The 11 T cell receptor beta chains in this list originate from one sample, sequenced in a study of blood T cell repertoires in COVID-19. Using immunoSEQ multiplex PCR, the repertoire was profiled, and TCRdb retains in-frame clones only, with some absent. This table has 300,000 to 400,000 clones, around 90% appearing once. What was sequenced was peripheral blood. The receptors here all came from a woman aged 25-40 years with COVID-19, enrolled during active disease.

This sequence joins TRBV2 and TRBJ1-1; 8 bases align to TRBD1. The trim removed 9 bases at V and 5 bases at J, leaving 5 bases unmatched. Germline CDR1 is SNHLY and CDR2 is FYNNEI. The CDR3 loop spans 12 amino acids. CDR3 in amino acids: CARGDRSTEAFF. The CDR3 DNA reads as TGTGCCAGGGGGGACAGGTCTACTGAAGCTTTCTTT. Using reference TRBV2 and TRBJ1-1 for the parts outside the CDR3, the full variable domain is EPEVTQTPSHQVTQMGQEVILRCVPISNHLYFYWYRQILGQKVEFLVSFYNNEISEKSEIFDDQFSVERPDGSNFTLKIRSTKLEDSAMYFCARGDRSTEAFFGQGTRLTVV.

This rearrangement joins TRBV3-1 (or the pseudogene TRBV3-2) to TRBJ2-7, with 14 bases fitting TRBD2. From germline, CDR1 is LGHDT and CDR2 YNNKEL (reference sequence). This CDR3 contains 20 residues. J gave up 1 base and V 4 bases, and 15 bases lay outside the gene matches. CDR3 coding DNA: TGTGCCAGCAGCCCTCGGAGACTAGCGGGAGGGCATGGTAGGTCCTACGAGCAGTACGTC. This encodes CASSPRRLAGGHGRSYEQYV.

The rearrangement uses TRBV12-5 and TRBJ2-7, with D hard to call. Germline V lookup: CDR1 LGHNT, CDR2 FRNRAP. V lost 6 bases, J lost 13 bases, and 13 bases lay in between. This CDR3 has 10 amino acids. The CDR3 loop is CASGPAGHYV. CDR3 sequence (DNA): TGTGCTAGTGGGCCGGCAGGCCATTACGTC.

This chain connects TRBV7-2 to TRBJ2-3, with 9 bases that match TRBD2. Germline CDR1 is SGHTA and CDR2 is FQGNSA. Unmatched junction bases numbered 16, after V lost 2 bases and J lost 4 bases. The CDR3 extends over 19 amino acids. Written as DNA, the CDR3 is TGTGCCAGCAGCTTACGTGGGTTGCTGGGGACTAGCCGCGCAGATACGCAGTATTTT. Protein product: CASSLRGLLGTSRADTQYF.

The chain carries TRBV5-4 and TRBJ2-2; TRBD1 aligns across 9 bases. The CDR3 sequence is 18 residues long. The V gene's germline CDR1 is SGHNT and CDR2 YYREEE (reference sequence). V was clipped by 2 bases and J by 0 bases; unmatched bases: 8. This chain's CDR3 is CASSFFPGQGSNTGELFF. The CDR3 DNA reads TGTGCCAGCAGCTTCTTTCCGGGACAGGGATCGAACACCGGGGAGCTGTTTTTT.

V usage is TRBV28 and J usage is TRBJ1-1, with 9 nucleotides matching TRBD1. Per germline, CDR1 MDHEN and CDR2 SYDVKM. Losses at the gene ends were 8 bases for V and 5 bases for J; bases not matched to a gene: 3. CDR3 length: 12 amino acids. CDR3 sequence reads: CASQTGGTEAFF. The CDR3 coding sequence is TGTGCCAGCCAGACAGGGGGGACTGAAGCTTTCTTT.

The rearrangement joins TRBV5-6 to TRBJ2-3, with D tentatively TRBD2 (6 bases). CDR3 size: 16 residues. Germline CDR1 SGHDT, CDR2 YYEEEE. V gave up 2 bases and J gave up 0 bases, with 13 bases separating them. CDR3 nucleotide sequence: TGTGCCAGCAGCTTCCCTAGCGCGACTAGCACAGATACGCAGTATTTT. Translated, it gives CASSFPSATSTDTQYF.

This clone appeared once. The V and J genes are TRBV4-3 and TRBJ1-2; 9 nucleotides line up with TRBD1. Trimming removed 5 bases from V and 7 bases from J; junction bases left unmatched: 11. The CDR3 is made up of 15 amino acids. Germline loops: CDR1 LGHNA, CDR2 YSLEER. CDR3 in amino acids: CASSYTGGDLGGYTF. The CDR3 DNA reads as TGCGCCAGCAGCTACACAGGGGGCGATCTAGGTGGCTACACCTTC.

V and J are TRBV7-6 and TRBJ2-2; 7 bases are shared with TRBD2. The CDR3 extends over 16 amino acids. In germline, CDR1 is SGHVS, CDR2 FNYEAQ. J lost 4 bases, V lost 1 base, and 6 bases had no gene match. CDR3 residues: CASSLVAGESTGELFF. As DNA, the CDR3 is TGTGCCAGCAGCTTAGTGGCGGGGGAGAGCACCGGGGAGCTGTTTTTT.

This chain links TRBV4-2 with TRBJ2-5; TRBD1 matches at 8 bases. The J segment lost 4 bases and the V segment lost 0 bases, leaving 10 bases of the junction unmatched. This CDR3 has 17 residues. Germline V gene data show CDR1 as LGHNA and CDR2 as YNFKEQ. In DNA form, the CDR3 reads TGTGCCAGCAGCCAAGATGGTCCAGGGGGCGATGGAGAGACCCAGTACTTC. Its protein is CASSQDGPGGDGETQYF.

The chain recombines TRBV6-5 with TRBJ2-7, with 11 nucleotides matching TRBD1. The V gene's germline CDR1 is MNHEY and CDR2 SVGAGI. The V and J ends lost 6 bases and 7 bases, in that order; junction bases with no gene match: 8. CDR3 length: 14 amino acids. Here the CDR3 DNA reads TGTGCCAGCAGCAGCCGGACAGGGGGCGGTGAGCAGTACTTC. Translation gives CASSSRTGGGEQYF.